This record concerns one T cell receptor (beta chain) sequence. What it recognizes is unknown. It was by quantitative 5'-RACE with molecular barcodes that TCR beta libraries were made. TCRdb reprocessed the 5' RACE reads with MiXCR, giving one entry per CDR3 protein. The data contain fewer than 400,000 distinct CDR3 sequences, 8% of them singletons. These data originate in a study of CD8 T cells in ankylosing spondylitis. Findings and caveats of the study: Apparently characteristic of ankylosing spondylitis blood was a TCR beta motif (under ten highly homologous variants). Reportedly, matched ankylosing spondylitis synovial fluid was significantly enriched for disease-linked clones.

The sample taken for sequencing was blood, either unsorted or a sorted T cell fraction (not recorded which). The clonotype comes from a male donor with ankylosing spondylitis.

The CDR3, as DNA: TGCAGCGTTGGGGTCGGTCATCAAACAGATACGCAGTATTTT. Its protein product is CSVGVGHQTDTQYF. The chain has TRBV29-1 and TRBJ2-3, with unresolved D. Trimming stripped 4 bases from V and 3 bases from J, with 14 bases between. Germline V gives CDR1 SQVTM, CDR2 ANQGSEA. The CDR3 has 14 residues.